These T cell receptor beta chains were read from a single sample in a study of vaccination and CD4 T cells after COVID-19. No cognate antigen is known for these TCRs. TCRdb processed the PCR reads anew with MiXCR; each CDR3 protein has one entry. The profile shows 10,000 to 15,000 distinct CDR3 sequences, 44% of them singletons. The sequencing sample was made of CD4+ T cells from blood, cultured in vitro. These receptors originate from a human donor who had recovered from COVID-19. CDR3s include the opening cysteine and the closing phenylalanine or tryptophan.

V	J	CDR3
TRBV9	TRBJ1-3	CASSGLSGNTIYF
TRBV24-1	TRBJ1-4	CATSGPNEKLFF
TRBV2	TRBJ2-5	CASSEGTSGFRETQYF
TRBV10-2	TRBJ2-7	CASRRSYEQYF
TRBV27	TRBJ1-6	CARNPLDSPLHF
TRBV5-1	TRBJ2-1	CASMGQGGSEQFF
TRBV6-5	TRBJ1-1	CASSYGAVMNTEAFF
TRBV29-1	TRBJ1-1	CSAQEGTEAFF
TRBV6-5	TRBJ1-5	CASSSSSGRGQPQHF
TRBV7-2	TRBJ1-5	CASSLARGGGQPQHF
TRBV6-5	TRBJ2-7	CASSYSWGLAYEQYF